A selection of T cell receptor beta chains follows, all from one sample in a study of T cells expressing NK-cell markers. TCRdb re-called the 5' RACE reads, yielding one record per CDR3 amino acid sequence without DNA. This repertoire includes about 150,000 distinct CDR3 sequences. Sequences were obtained from blood T cells: a sorted CD56 or NKG2C T cell subset, CD4+ or CD8+ T cells, or bulk PBMC T cells (not recorded which). Receptors originate from a woman aged 45-59 years in good health. Each CDR3 is given with its conserved first and last residue.

J gene,V gene,CDR3 protein
TRBJ2-5,TRBV10-2,CASSWDRLKETQYF
TRBJ2-1,TRBV11-1,CASSLGTSGLQFF
TRBJ2-4,TRBV28,CASSPLGQGAKNIQYF
TRBJ2-5,TRBV12-3/TRBV12-4,CASGGGLEETQYF
TRBJ2-4,TRBV4-1,CASSQGTGYIYIQYF
TRBJ2-3,TRBV6-4,CAILWTSGNESSTDTQYF
TRBJ2-2,TRBV15,CATSRDLSGSDTGELFF
TRBJ2-3,TRBV24-1,CATSDLMSERTDTQYF
TRBJ2-2,TRBV6-4,CASSPTSYTGELFF
TRBJ2-3,TRBV4-1,CASSQIAGVGDTQYF
TRBJ2-1,TRBV6-5,CASSTGGTYNEQFF
TRBJ2-1,TRBV27,CASNSPPGLKFF
TRBJ2-1,TRBV30,CAWSSQQRPWFDEQFF
TRBJ1-1,TRBV20-1,CSAPMNTEDFF
TRBJ1-4,TRBV2,CASTRTRGSNEKLFF
TRBJ2-1,TRBV4-1,CASSQDRGSEQFF
TRBJ2-1,TRBV7-9,CASSFPVRLAGGSSYNEQFF
TRBJ2-6,TRBV7-9,CASRDTYERANVLTF
TRBJ2-5,TRBV20-1,CSARDWGRGWQETQYF
TRBJ1-5,TRBV12-3/TRBV12-4,CASSLLVFGGNQPQHF
TRBJ1-3,TRBV7-6,CASSLAGGTDTIYF
TRBJ2-5,TRBV10-2,CASSESYPGVQETQYF
TRBJ1-3,TRBV29-1,CSVVDLDRPTIYF
TRBJ1-1,TRBV11-2,CASSLDVRGVMNTEAFF
TRBJ1-2,TRBV27,CASSLSTGGAYGYTF
TRBJ2-3,TRBV3-1,CASSHGSRRLGTDTQYF
TRBJ2-1,TRBV7-3,CASSLSSAYNEQFF
TRBJ2-7,TRBV7-9,CASSLDWAPTYEQYF
TRBJ2-3,TRBV12-3/TRBV12-4,CASSSITPDTQYF
TRBJ2-5,TRBV5-6,CASRLTGGSQETQYF
TRBJ2-1,TRBV6-2/TRBV6-3,CASSFTGSRVGDEQFF
TRBJ1-4,TRBV27,CASSRFWDREEIEKLFF
TRBJ1-2,TRBV7-8,CASSLGTGGRGYTF
TRBJ1-1,TRBV27,CASSLTGAGAEAFF
TRBJ2-1,TRBV12-3/TRBV12-4,CASSIRENEQFF
TRBJ1-1,TRBV5-1,CASKPGQGVEGTEAFF
TRBJ1-1,TRBV9,CASSASDRTVRGTEAFF
TRBJ2-1,TRBV10-3,CAISTLGTSGINEQFF
TRBJ2-7,TRBV5-4,CASSLLGQEPYEQYF
TRBJ2-7,TRBV27,CASKRDRGAEQYF
TRBJ2-5,TRBV7-9,CASSFVAGGETQYF
TRBJ2-3,TRBV14,CASSHGQGFTDTQYF
TRBJ1-2,TRBV6-2/TRBV6-3,CASSARDSYGYTF
TRBJ1-2,TRBV13,CASSLAGDYNYGYTF
TRBJ1-5,TRBV3-1,CASSQEGVSNQPQHF
TRBJ2-1,TRBV12-3/TRBV12-4,CASSEGQGVHNEQFF
TRBJ2-7,TRBV20-1,CSARSAALGGASYEQYF
TRBJ1-6,TRBV10-3,CAIKEDSSYNSPLHF
TRBJ1-6,TRBV12-3/TRBV12-4,CASSKGSNSPLHF
TRBJ2-3,TRBV24-1,CATSDLGTADTQYF
TRBJ1-2,TRBV6-5,CASSRIQRSNYGYTF
TRBJ2-3,TRBV27,CASSLSLAHTDTQYF
TRBJ2-2,TRBV4-2,CASSGTPNTGELFF